This T cell receptor beta chain was obtained from a study of molecular identifiers for immune sequencing clone quantification. TCRdb used MiXCR to reprocess the PCR reads, holding one entry per CDR3 protein. The sample consists of approximately 500,000 distinct CDR3 sequences, 20% to 25% of them appearing once. The CDR3 extends over 15 amino acids. Germline V gene data show CDR1 as MNHNS and CDR2 as SASEGT. Trimming at V came to 6 bases and at J to 2 bases, leaving 5 bases not matched to a gene. The study, taken as a whole, reports: Identical TCR molecules that share a barcode could lead to an underestimation of highly expanded clone sizes. Naive cells had under 1% of molecules in clones above 20 RNA copies, effectors over 97%. Spiked TCR RNA from one Jurkat cell reportedly showed up when mixed among roughly 1 million naive cells.

Details on this clonotype: What it recognizes is unknown.

The rearrangement uses TRBV6-1 and TRBJ1-3; 9 nucleotides align to TRBD1. The TCR was taken from a human donor in good health. Some libraries in this study had Jurkat cell RNA spiked in. The sequenced sample consisted of naive CD8+ T cells from blood, with Jurkat cell RNA spiked in. As for subset: FACS-sorted CD8+CD4-CCR7+CD45RA+ naive T cells. The CDR3 region is CASSEDRGPGNTIYF. For the CDR3, the DNA is TGTGCCAGCAGCGAGGACAGGGGCCCTGGAAACACCATATATTTT.